The 24 T cell receptor beta chains reported below all come from one sample, sequenced in a study of T cells expressing NK-cell markers (dated by TCRdb to the early 2020s). Libraries were prepared through 5' RACE. Sequencing relied on an Illumina HiSeq 2000. TCRdb reprocessed the reads and lists each CDR3 protein sequence as a single entry, with no DNA. The data table for this sample lists approximately 150,000 distinct CDR3 sequences. The ten top clones hold roughly an eighth of the sample. The sequencing input was blood T cells: a sorted CD56 or NKG2C T cell subset, CD4+ or CD8+ T cells, or bulk PBMC T cells (not recorded which). These receptors all come from a young man in good health. Donor details come from another sample of the same person, matched by shared clones.

J is TRBJ1-2 and V is TRBV24-1; absent DNA, TCRdb's TRBD1 call cannot be checked. The CDR3 has 17 amino acids. Germline assignment: CDR1 KGHDR and CDR2 SFDVKD. CDR3 sequence reads: CAISGSTPGVSRYGYTF.

The chain recombines TRBV20-1 with TRBJ2-7. CDR1 and CDR2 (germline): DFQATT, SNEGSKA (reference sequence). This CDR3 has 13 residues. The CDR3 spells CSARDRGVSEQYF.

The V and J genes are TRBV12-3 or TRBV12-4 and TRBJ1-1; lacking DNA, the TRBD1 call made by TCRdb goes unchecked. The CDR3 length is 14 residues. CDR3 amino acids: CASSAGPGNTEAFF.

The chain recombines TRBV30 with TRBJ2-1; TCRdb lists TRBD2, though no DNA is available to test this call. Germline V lookup: CDR1 GTSNPN, CDR2 SVGIG (reference sequence). This CDR3 has 14 residues. The CDR3 is CAWNLIAGANEQFF. Full variable domain (outside the CDR3, taken from reference TRBV30 and TRBJ2-1): SQTIHQWPATLVQPVGSPLSLECTVEGTSNPNLYWYRQAAGRGLQLLFYSVGIGQISSEVPQNLSASRPQDRQFILSSKKLLLSDSGFYLCAWNLIAGANEQFFGPGTRLTVL.

CDR3 in amino acids: CSAREPAGAVEQYF. This sequence joins TRBV20-1 and TRBJ2-7. The CDR3 length is 14 residues. Looked up from germline, CDR1 is DFQATT and CDR2 is SNEGSKA (reference sequence).

The chain couples TRBV12-3 or TRBV12-4 to TRBJ2-5; TCRdb's D gene call, TRBD1, goes unchecked for lack of DNA. The CDR3 consists of 16 residues. CDR3 residues: CASSLARFGIQETQYF.

The CDR3 loop is CASSPSSGRGDTQYF. This rearrangement joins TRBV12-3 or TRBV12-4 to TRBJ2-3; no DNA is available, so the TRBD2 call from TCRdb remains unchecked. The CDR3 loop spans 15 amino acids.

The rearrangement links TRBV11-1 to TRBJ2-7; TCRdb outputs TRBD2, but without DNA this stays unchecked. Per germline, CDR1 SGHAT and CDR2 FQDESV (reference sequence). This CDR3 is 20 amino acids long. The CDR3 loop reads CASSLEGGTSGSSYTYEQYF.

The CDR3 sequence is CASHVLGLTGQENTGELFF. The chain combines TRBV4-2 with TRBJ2-2; TCRdb's D call of TRBD1 is untestable without DNA. CDR1 LGHNA and CDR2 YNFKEQ come from the germline V gene. CDR3 length: 19 residues.

V gene TRBV7-9 combines with J gene TRBJ2-7; checking the TCRdb D call of TRBD1 is not possible without DNA. Germline CDR1 is SEHNR and CDR2 is FQNEAQ (reference sequence). This CDR3 comprises 13 residues. CDR3 region: CASSSTVSYEQYF. Supplemented by reference TRBV7-9 and TRBJ2-7, the full variable domain reads DTGVSQNPRHKITKRGQNVTFRCDPISEHNRLYWYRQTLGQGPEFLTYFQNEAQLEKSRLLSDRFSAERPKGSFSTLEIQRTEQGDSAMYLCASSSTVSYEQYFGPGTRLTVT.

In terms of frequency, this clonotype is medium-sized. V usage is TRBV28 and J usage is TRBJ1-5; TCRdb's D call of TRBD1 is untestable without DNA. Germline loops: CDR1 MDHEN, CDR2 SYDVKM. The length of the CDR3 is 14 residues. The chain's CDR3 is CASSFGDGNQPQHF.

The V gene is TRBV6-1, the J gene TRBJ2-1. This CDR3 is 14 amino acids long. CDR1 and CDR2 (germline): MNHNS, SASEGT. The CDR3 protein is CASRLLRGDNEQFF.

J is TRBJ2-7 and V is TRBV4-3. The germline V gene encodes CDR1 LGHNA and CDR2 YSLEER. The CDR3 has 15 amino acids. CDR3 in amino acids: CASSQEGYPTYEQYF.

The gene calls are TRBV5-1 and TRBJ2-7; TCRdb's assignment of TRBD1 cannot be checked, as there is no DNA. The V gene's germline CDR1 is SGHRS and CDR2 YFSETQ. The CDR3 covers 16 residues. The CDR3 reads CASSLDGRGYSYEQYF.

The J gene is TRBJ2-4, the V gene TRBV7-9. Germline V lookup: CDR1 SEHNR, CDR2 FQNEAQ (reference sequence). The CDR3 totals 13 residues. The CDR3 here is CASSLARENRQYF. Supplemented by reference TRBV7-9 and TRBJ2-4, the full variable domain reads DTGVSQNPRHKITKRGQNVTFRCDPISEHNRLYWYRQTLGQGPEFLTYFQNEAQLEKSRLLSDRFSAERPKGSFSTLEIQRTEQGDSAMYLCASSLARENRQYFGAGTRLSVL.

V and J are TRBV6-5 and TRBJ1-1; TCRdb gives TRBD1 as the D gene, but with no DNA this cannot be confirmed. The CDR3 loop spans 16 amino acids. Germline assignment: CDR1 MNHEY and CDR2 SVGAGI. CDR3 in amino acids: CASSYSIKTGSTEAFF.

The chain recombines TRBV4-1 with TRBJ2-5; TCRdb names TRBD1, which stays unverified in the absence of DNA. Germline lookup yields CDR1 MGHRA and CDR2 YSYEKL. The CDR3 extends over 18 amino acids. The CDR3 here is CASSQEPMTGGGQETQYF.

The gene calls are TRBV29-1 and TRBJ2-5. CDR3 length equals 11 residues. Germline CDR1 and CDR2: SQVTM and ANQGSEA. The CDR3: CSVDSGQAQYF.

V is TRBV15 and J is TRBJ2-7. The CDR3 has 13 residues. Germline V gene lookup returns CDR1 LNHNV and CDR2 YYDKDF (reference sequence). CDR3 region: CATSRDRGYEQYF.

This sequence joins TRBV12-3 or TRBV12-4 and TRBJ2-3; lacking DNA, the TRBD1 call made by TCRdb goes unchecked. The CDR3 runs 15 residues. This CDR3 reads CASSLRSGWTDTQYF.

This chain connects TRBV6-2 or TRBV6-3 to TRBJ2-3. The CDR3 length is 14 residues. CDR1 is MNHEY, CDR2 SVGEGT, per germline. This CDR3 reads CASSSQESTDTQYF.

The chain combines TRBV7-9 with TRBJ2-5; TCRdb's D call of TRBD1 is untestable without DNA. Germline CDR1 SEHNR, CDR2 FQNEAQ (reference sequence). The CDR3 is 16 amino acids. The CDR3 is CASSTNRDRYQETQYF.

V is TRBV19 and J is TRBJ2-6; the TCRdb D gene call, TRBD1, has no DNA to confirm it. CDR1 LNHDA and CDR2 SQIVND come from the germline V gene (reference sequence). The CDR3 has 17 residues. This CDR3 reads CASSRGQGLSGANVLTF.

The chain uses TRBV5-1 and TRBJ2-1; the TCRdb D gene call, TRBD2, has no DNA to confirm it. Germline CDR1 reads SGHRS; CDR2 reads YFSETQ. The length of the CDR3 is 16 residues. The chain's CDR3 is CASSLLGLADYNEQFF.